The clone carrying this TCR beta chain came up a few times. Its antigen is not known. It was with a sample-barcoded 5' primer and a J-beta primer mix that a second PCR of about 7 to 12 cycles was run. Each CDR3 protein gets one entry after TCRdb re-called the 5' RACE reads with MiXCR. Found here are more than 650,000 distinct CDR3 sequences, about 55% of them singletons; the top ten hold roughly two fifths. The entry originates in a study of blood T cells in healthy people across ages. Findings of the study overall: Observed TCR beta diversity per million T cells went down as age went up. This fall followed a roughly linear course with age. The long-lived group displayed more naive CD4+ cells, plus higher diversity, than the aged donors did. Any changes in expanded clonotypes were possibly confounded, as donor CMV status remained unknown.

CDR3 size: 17 residues. Germline lookup yields CDR1 MGHRA and CDR2 YSYEKL. The rearrangement links TRBV4-1 to TRBJ2-5, with no clear D. Judging by the DNA end, TRBJ2-7 fits better; the J call may be wrong. Sequencing used blood. This TCR was recovered from an elderly man in good health. The CDR3 DNA reads TGCGCCAGCAGCCAAGGATCAGGTCTGGGCTACACCTACGAGCAGTACTTC. This gives the protein CASSQGSGLGYTYEQYF.